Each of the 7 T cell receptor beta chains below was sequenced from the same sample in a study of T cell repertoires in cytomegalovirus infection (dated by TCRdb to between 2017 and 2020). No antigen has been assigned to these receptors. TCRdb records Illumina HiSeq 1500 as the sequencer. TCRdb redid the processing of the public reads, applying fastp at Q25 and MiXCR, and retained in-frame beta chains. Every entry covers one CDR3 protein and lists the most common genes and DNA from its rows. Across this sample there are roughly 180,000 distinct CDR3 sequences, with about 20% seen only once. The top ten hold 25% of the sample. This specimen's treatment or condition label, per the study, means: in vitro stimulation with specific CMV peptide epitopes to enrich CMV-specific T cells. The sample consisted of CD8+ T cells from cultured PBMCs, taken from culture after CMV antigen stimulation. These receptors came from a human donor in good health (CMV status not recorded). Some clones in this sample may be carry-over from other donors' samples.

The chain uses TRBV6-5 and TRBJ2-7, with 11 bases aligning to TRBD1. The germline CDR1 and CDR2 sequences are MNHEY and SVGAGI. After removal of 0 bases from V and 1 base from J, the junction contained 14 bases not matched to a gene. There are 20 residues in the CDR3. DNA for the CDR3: TGTGCCAGCAGTTACTCGACCGGGACAGGGGGACCCTTTCCTTCCTACGAGCAGTACTTC. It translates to CASSYSTGTGGPFPSYEQYF.

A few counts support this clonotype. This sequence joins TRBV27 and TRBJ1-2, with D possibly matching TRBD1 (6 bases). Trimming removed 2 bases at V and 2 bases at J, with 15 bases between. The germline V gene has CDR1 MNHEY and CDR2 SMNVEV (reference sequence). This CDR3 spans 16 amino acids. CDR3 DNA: TGTGCCAGCAGTTTAAATGGGGGGCGGGGGAACTATGGCTACACCTTC. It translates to CASSLNGGRGNYGYTF.

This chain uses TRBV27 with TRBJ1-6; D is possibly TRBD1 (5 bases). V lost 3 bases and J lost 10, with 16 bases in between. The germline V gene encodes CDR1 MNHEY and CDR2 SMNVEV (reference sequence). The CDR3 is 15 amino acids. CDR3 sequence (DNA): TGTGCCAGCAGTTTCCTCAATGGGGGGAGATCACCCCTCCACTTT. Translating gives CASSFLNGGRSPLHF.

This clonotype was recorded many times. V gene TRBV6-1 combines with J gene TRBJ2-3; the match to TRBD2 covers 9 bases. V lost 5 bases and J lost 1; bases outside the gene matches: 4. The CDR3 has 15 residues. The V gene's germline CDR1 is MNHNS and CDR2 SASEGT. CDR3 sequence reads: CASSIQRGGTDTQYF. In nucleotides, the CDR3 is TGTGCCAGCAGTATTCAGCGGGGGGGCACAGATACGCAGTATTTT.

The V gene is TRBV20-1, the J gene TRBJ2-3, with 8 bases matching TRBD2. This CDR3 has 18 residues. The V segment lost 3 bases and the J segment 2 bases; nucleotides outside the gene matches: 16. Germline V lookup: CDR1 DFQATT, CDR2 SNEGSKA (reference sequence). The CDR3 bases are TGCAGTGCTAGTGGCCCTGTAGATAGCGGGGTTCCCACAGATACGCAGTATTTT. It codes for CSASGPVDSGVPTDTQYF.

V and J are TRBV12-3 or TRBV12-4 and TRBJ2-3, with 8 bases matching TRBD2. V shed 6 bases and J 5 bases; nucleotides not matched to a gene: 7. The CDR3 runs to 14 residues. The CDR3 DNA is TGTGCCAGCAGCATCGGGGGGGGCCTAGATACGCAGTATTTT. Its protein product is CASSIGGGLDTQYF.

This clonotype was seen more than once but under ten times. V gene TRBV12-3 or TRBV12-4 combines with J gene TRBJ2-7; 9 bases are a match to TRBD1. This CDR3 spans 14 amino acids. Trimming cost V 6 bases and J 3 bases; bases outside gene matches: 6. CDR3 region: CASSQQTGGYEQYF. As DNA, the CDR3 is TGTGCCAGCAGCCAACAGACAGGGGGCTACGAGCAGTACTTC.